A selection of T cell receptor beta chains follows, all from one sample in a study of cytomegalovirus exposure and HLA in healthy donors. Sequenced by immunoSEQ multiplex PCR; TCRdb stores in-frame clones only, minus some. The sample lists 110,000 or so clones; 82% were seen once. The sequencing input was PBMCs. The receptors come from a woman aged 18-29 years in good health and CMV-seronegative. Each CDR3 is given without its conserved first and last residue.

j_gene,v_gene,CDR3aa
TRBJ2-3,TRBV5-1,ASSFGRERADTQY
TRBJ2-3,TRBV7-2,ASSPYTDTQY
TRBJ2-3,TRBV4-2,ASTKEDFGLNTDTQY
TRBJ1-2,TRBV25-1,ASEGAGTAYGYT
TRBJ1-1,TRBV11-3,ASSLDGRGEAF
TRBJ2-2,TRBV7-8,ASSLTRRGAGSPGELF
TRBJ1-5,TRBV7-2,ASSGEPGTGDQPQH
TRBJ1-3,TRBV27,ASSGRGHGNTIY
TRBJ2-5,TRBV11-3,ASSPRTIRETQY
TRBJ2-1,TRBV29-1,SVAAGAGGDEQF
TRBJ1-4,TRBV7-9,ASSLGGGSREKLF
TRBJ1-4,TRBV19,ASSPQTGAPATNEKLF
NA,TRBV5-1,ASRPRDSYEQY
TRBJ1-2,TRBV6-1,ASSERLYGYT
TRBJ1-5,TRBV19,ASSPQSNQPQH
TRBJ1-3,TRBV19,ASSFGLRNTIY
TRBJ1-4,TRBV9,ASSLDRDNEKLF
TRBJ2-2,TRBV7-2,ASSSQAGPDLGELF
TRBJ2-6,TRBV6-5,ASKGTSGANVLT
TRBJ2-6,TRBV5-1,ASSQIPSGANVLT
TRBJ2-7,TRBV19,ASRAHPDEQY
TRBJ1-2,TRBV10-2,ASSGAGNYGYT
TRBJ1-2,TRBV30,AWSLRGDYGYT
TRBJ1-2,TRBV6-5,ASSYTRGTNYGYT
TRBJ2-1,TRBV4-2,ASSLRGLADYNEQF
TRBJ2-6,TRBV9,ASSFRDREDVTNVLT
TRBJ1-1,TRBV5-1,ASSLETGNTEAF
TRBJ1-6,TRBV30,AWSTGDNSPLH
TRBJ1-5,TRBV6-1,ASSTPGQVNQPQH
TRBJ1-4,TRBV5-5,ASSTTGASPEKLF
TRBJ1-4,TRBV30,AWGTTGSDEKLF
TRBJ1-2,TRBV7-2,ASSSDRGGGYT
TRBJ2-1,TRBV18,ASSPLAGGGSYNEQF
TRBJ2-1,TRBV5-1,ASSLVGPSGGGEQF
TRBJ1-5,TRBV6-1,ASSELPGQGLYSNQPQH
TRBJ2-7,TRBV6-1,ASGRTSSSYEQY
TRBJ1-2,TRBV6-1,ASSERVRTSGYT
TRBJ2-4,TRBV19,ASSMDAAEGTDPQY